Presented here are 10 T cell receptor beta chains from one specimen sequenced in a study of cytomegalovirus exposure and HLA in healthy donors. The PCR ran on 60 Vbeta and 13 Jbeta primers. Only in-frame clones appear in the TCRdb table, and some are missing; sequencing was by immunoSEQ multiplex PCR. The sample includes about 110,000 clones, approximately 69% seen only once; the top ten take 3.2%. Material: PBMCs. The receptors shown here come from a man younger than 40 in good health and CMV-seronegative.

This clone was seen a single time. The V and J genes are TRBV27 and TRBJ2-4; the match to TRBD2 covers 7 bases. Per germline, CDR1 MNHEY and CDR2 SMNVEV (reference sequence). J was trimmed by 3 bases and V by 1 base; bases with no gene match: 6. The length of the CDR3 is 16 residues. The CDR3 DNA follows: TGTGCCAGCAGTTTATTGGCGGGAGTGGGCAAAAACATTCAGTACTTC. This sequence encodes CASSLLAGVGKNIQYF.

The genes are TRBV19 and TRBJ2-1; D perhaps matches TRBD1 (5 bases). Germline V CDR1 and CDR2: LNHDA, SQIVND (reference sequence). CDR3 length: 12 amino acids. Between the trimmed V and J ends, which lost 8 bases and 10 bases, there was a span of 15 bases. CDR3 in amino acids: CASENRLGEQFF. CDR3 coding DNA: TGTGCCAGTGAAAACAGGTTGGGCGAGCAGTTCTTC.

The chain combines TRBV6-5 with TRBJ2-7, with TRBD1 identical over 9 bases. CDR1 is MNHEY, CDR2 SVGAGI, per germline. J gave up 3 bases and V 2 bases, and 8 bases lay outside the gene matches. The CDR3 is 16 residues long. The CDR3 protein is CASSYQRTGEVYEQYF. Written as DNA, the CDR3 is TGTGCCAGCAGTTACCAACGGACAGGGGAAGTCTACGAGCAGTACTTC.

The rearrangement links TRBV5-6 to TRBJ2-1; 14 bases map to TRBD2. Germline V CDR1 and CDR2: SGHDT, YYEEEE. V shed 4 bases and J 8 bases; nucleotides not matched to a gene: 5. CDR3 length equals 15 residues. In DNA, the CDR3 is TGTGCCAGCAGCCAGACTAGCGGGAGGGCCGATGAGCAGTTCTTC. It translates to CASSQTSGRADEQFF. Full variable domain (rest looked up from reference TRBV5-6 and TRBJ2-1): DAGVTQSPTHLIKTRGQQVTLRCSPKSGHDTVSWYQQALGQGPQFIFQYYEEEERQRGNFPDRFSGHQFPNYSSELNVNALLLGDSALYLCASSQTSGRADEQFFGPGTRLTVL.

As regards this clone: Sequence at one end of the junction differs from germline and may be a read error. CDR3 coding DNA: TGCGCCAGCTCTGAGACAGGGGAGACTGCTGGGGCCAACGGCCTGACTTTC. The encoded protein is CASSETGETAGANGLTF. The rearrangement links TRBV4-3 to TRBJ2-6, with 8 bases lining up with TRBD1. In germline, CDR1 is LGHNA, CDR2 YSLEER. This CDR3 has 17 residues.

The V gene is TRBV7-8, the J gene TRBJ1-4; D perhaps matches TRBD1 (5 bases). This CDR3 is 13 amino acids long. The ends were cut back, 6 bases at V and 5 bases at J, with 10 bases in the middle. Germline loops: CDR1 SGHVS, CDR2 FQNEAQ. DNA for the CDR3: TGTGCCAGCAGGTCGGGGGTGAATGAAAAACTGTTTTTT. The encoded protein is CASRSGVNEKLFF. The variable domain in full, completed from reference TRBV7-8 and TRBJ1-4, reads GAGVSQSPRYKVAKRGQDVALRCDPISGHVSLFWYQQALGQGPEFLTYFQNEAQLDKSGLPSDRFFAERPEGSVSTLKIQRTQQEDSAVYLCASRSGVNEKLFFGSGTQLSVL.

CDR3 nucleotides: TGTGCCAGCAGCCTCATTGGGCCTATAATTGACTATGGCTACACCTTC. Protein: CASSLIGPIIDYGYTF. This chain connects TRBV7-9 to TRBJ1-2, with unresolved D. This CDR3 is built from 16 residues. V was shortened by 5 bases and J by 3 bases, with 19 bases between the two germline ends. CDR1 is SEHNR, CDR2 FQNEAQ, per germline (reference sequence). Variable domain in full (rest from reference TRBV7-9 and TRBJ1-2): DTGVSQNPRHKITKRGQNVTFRCDPISEHNRLYWYRQTLGQGPEFLTYFQNEAQLEKSRLLSDRFSAERPKGSFSTLEIQRTEQGDSAMYLCASSLIGPIIDYGYTFGSGTRLTVV.

V usage is TRBV5-1 and J usage is TRBJ1-5; 7 bases agree with TRBD1. The CDR3 has 13 residues. The V and J ends lost 3 bases and 5 bases, in that order; junction bases with no gene match: 2. Germline CDR1 is SGHRS and CDR2 is YFSETQ. CDR3 sequence: CASSSDRDQPQHF. The CDR3 DNA follows: TGCGCCAGCAGCTCCGACAGGGATCAGCCCCAGCATTTT.

The chain is built from TRBV7-8 and TRBJ2-2, with TRBD2 matching over 10 bases. With 2 bases clipped from V and 5 bases from J, the junction kept 5 bases outside the gene matches. This CDR3 region has 16 residues. Germline CDR1 and CDR2: SGHVS and FQNEAQ. The CDR3 sequence: CASSLMLAGVTGELFF. The CDR3 region has the DNA TGTGCCAGCAGCTTAATGCTAGCGGGAGTAACCGGGGAGCTGTTTTTT. Based on the CDR3 plus reference TRBV7-8 and TRBJ2-2, the full variable domain is GAGVSQSPRYKVAKRGQDVALRCDPISGHVSLFWYQQALGQGPEFLTYFQNEAQLDKSGLPSDRFFAERPEGSVSTLKIQRTQQEDSAVYLCASSLMLAGVTGELFFGEGSRLTVL.

The count of this clone is one. V usage is TRBV9 and J usage is TRBJ2-1; 10 bases match TRBD1. CDR3 length: 16 residues. The V segment lost 3 bases and the J segment 0 bases; nucleotides outside the gene matches: 3. The germline V gene has CDR1 SGDLS and CDR2 YYNGEE. This CDR3 is CASSGGQGDSYNEQFF. The CDR3 nucleotides are TGTGCCAGCAGCGGAGGACAGGGGGACTCCTACAATGAGCAGTTCTTC.